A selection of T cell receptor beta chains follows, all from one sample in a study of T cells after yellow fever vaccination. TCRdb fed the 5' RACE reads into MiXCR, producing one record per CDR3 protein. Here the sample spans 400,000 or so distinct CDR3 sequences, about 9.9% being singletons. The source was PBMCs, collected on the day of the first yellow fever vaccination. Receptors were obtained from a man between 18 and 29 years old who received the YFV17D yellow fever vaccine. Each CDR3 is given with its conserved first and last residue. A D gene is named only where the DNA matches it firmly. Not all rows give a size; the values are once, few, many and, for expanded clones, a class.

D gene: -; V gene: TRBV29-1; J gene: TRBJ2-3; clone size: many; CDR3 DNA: TGCAGCGTTGAAGATGGGGGCTCGGATACGCAGTATTTT; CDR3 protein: CSVEDGGSDTQYF
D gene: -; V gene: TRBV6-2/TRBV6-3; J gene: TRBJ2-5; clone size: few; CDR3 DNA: TGTGCCAGCAGTTTTACCACTGGGAGAGGGTTGGAGACCCAGTACTTC; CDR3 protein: CASSFTTGRGLETQYF
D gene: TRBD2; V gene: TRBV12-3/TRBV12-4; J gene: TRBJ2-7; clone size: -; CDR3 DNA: TGTGCCAGCCGACGGGACTACAACTACGAGCAGTACTTC; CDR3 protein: CASRRDYNYEQYF
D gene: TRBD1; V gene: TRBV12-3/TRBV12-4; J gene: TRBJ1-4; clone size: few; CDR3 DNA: TGTGCCAGCAGTTTACCCGGGACAGGGGTGAAAAAACTGTTTTTT; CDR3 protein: CASSLPGTGVKKLFF
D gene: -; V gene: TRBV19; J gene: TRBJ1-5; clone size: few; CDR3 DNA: TGTGCCAGTAGTATGTCGCTCACGGGAGCTTGGCCCCAGCATTTT; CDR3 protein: CASSMSLTGAWPQHF
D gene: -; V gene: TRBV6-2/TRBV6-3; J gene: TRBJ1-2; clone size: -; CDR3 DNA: TGTGCCAGCAGTTACTCTGCGACGTATGGCTACACCTTC; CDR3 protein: CASSYSATYGYTF
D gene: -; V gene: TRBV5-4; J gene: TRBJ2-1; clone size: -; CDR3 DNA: TGTGCCAGCAGCAAGGCGGGCAGGGCGGAGGGCAATGAGCAGTTCTTC; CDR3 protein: CASSKAGRAEGNEQFF
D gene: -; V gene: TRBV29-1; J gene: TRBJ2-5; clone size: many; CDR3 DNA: TGCAGCGTTGGCCAAGAGACCCAGTACTTC; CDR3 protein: CSVGQETQYF
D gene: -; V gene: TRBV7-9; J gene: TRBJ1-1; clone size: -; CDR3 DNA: TGTGCCAGCAGCGGACGGGACACCCGGGGAGGTGAAGCTTTCTTT; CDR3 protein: CASSGRDTRGGEAFF
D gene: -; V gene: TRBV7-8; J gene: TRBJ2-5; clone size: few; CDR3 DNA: TGTGCCAGCAGCTTAGTTTTGTACCAAGAGACCCAGTACTTC; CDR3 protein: CASSLVLYQETQYF
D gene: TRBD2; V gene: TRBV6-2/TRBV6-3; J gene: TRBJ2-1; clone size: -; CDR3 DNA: TGTGCCAGCAGTTTAGACCTGGCGGGGGGGCATATGAATGAGCAGTTCTTC; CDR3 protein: CASSLDLAGGHMNEQFF
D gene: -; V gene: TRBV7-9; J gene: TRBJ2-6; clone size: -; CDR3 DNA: TGTGCCAGCAGCTTACGGGACACCTACTCTGGGGCCAACGTCCTGACTTTC; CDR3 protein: CASSLRDTYSGANVLTF
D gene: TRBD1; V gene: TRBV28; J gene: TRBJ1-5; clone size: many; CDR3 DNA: TGTGCCACCTCAGGGGGAGTTTTCGGTCAGCCCCAGCATTTT; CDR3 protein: CATSGGVFGQPQHF
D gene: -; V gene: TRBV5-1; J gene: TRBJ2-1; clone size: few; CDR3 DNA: TGCGCCAGTGGTCAGGACCAATACAATGAGCAGTTCTTC; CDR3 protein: CASGQDQYNEQFF
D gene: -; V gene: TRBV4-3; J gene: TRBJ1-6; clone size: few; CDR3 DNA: TGCGCCAGCAACAGGGAGGCTCGAGGTTCACCCCTCCACTTT; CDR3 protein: CASNREARGSPLHF
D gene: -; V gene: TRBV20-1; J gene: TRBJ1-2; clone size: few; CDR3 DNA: TGCAGTGCTAGAGATCAAAAGGGTTTCTATGGCTACACCTTC; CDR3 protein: CSARDQKGFYGYTF
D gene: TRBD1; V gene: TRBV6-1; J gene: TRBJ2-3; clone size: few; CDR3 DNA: TGTGCCAGCAGTATGACAGGGGTGTTCACAGATACGCAGTATTTT; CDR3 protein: CASSMTGVFTDTQYF
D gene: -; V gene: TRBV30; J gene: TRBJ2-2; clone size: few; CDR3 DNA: TGTGCCTGGAGTAGGACAGTGAACACCGGGGAGCTGTTTTTT; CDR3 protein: CAWSRTVNTGELFF
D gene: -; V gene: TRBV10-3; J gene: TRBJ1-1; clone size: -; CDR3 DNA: TGTGCCATCTCGGGCGTCACTGAAGCTTTCTTT; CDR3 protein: CAISGVTEAFF
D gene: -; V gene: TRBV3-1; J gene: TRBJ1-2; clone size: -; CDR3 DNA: TGTGCCAGCAGCCAAGATCGACGGCCCTGGGGCTACACCTTC; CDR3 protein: CASSQDRRPWGYTF
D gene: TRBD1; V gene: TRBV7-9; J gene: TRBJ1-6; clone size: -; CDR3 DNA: TGTGCCAGCAGCTCGACCCGACAGGGGAATTCACCCCTCCACTTT; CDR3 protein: CASSSTRQGNSPLHF
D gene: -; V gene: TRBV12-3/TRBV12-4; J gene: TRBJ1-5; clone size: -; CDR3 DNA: TGTGCCAGCAGTTTCCGACGGAGTAATCAGCCCCAGCATTTT; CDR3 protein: CASSFRRSNQPQHF
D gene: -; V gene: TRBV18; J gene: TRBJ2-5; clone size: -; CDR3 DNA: TGTGCCAGCTCACCAATCCCAGCACTCCACCAAGAGACCCAGTACTTC; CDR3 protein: CASSPIPALHQETQYF
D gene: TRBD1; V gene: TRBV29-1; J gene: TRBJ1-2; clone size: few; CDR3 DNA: TGCAGCGCGAGGAGACAGGGACCCTATGGCTACACCTTC; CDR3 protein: CSARRQGPYGYTF
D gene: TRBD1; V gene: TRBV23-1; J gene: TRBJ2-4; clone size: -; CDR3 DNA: TGCGCCAGCAGTCACACACGGGACAGGGAAAACATTCAGTACTTC; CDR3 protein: CASSHTRDRENIQYF
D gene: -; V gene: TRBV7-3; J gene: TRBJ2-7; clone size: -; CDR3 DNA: TGTGCCAGCAGCTTATCTGCAGGACCCTACGAGCAGTACTTC; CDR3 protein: CASSLSAGPYEQYF
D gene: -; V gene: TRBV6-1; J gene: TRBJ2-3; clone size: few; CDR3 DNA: TGTGCCAGCAGTCCTCATGGGGGGTCGACAACAGATACGCAGTATTTT; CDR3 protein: CASSPHGGSTTDTQYF
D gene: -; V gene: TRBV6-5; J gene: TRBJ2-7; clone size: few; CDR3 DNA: TGTGCCAGCAGTACGACTTATTACGAGCAGTACTTC; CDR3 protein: CASSTTYYEQYF
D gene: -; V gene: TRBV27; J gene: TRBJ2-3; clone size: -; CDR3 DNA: TGTGCCAGCAGTTTGCGATGGGCAGATACGCAGTATTTT; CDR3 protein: CASSLRWADTQYF
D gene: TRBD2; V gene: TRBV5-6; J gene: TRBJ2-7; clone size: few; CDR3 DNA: TGTGCCAGCAGACATGAGCGGGGGGGCATCTACGAGCAGTACTTC; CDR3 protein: CASRHERGGIYEQYF
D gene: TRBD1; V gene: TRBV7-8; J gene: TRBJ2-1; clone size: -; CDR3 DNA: TGTGCCAGCACTCTGGGACAGAGTATCCGAGATGAGCAGTTCTTC; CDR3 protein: CASTLGQSIRDEQFF
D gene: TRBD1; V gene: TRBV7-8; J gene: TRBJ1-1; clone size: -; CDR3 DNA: TGTGCCAGCAGCCGAGGACAGGGGGCAAATGAAGCTTTCTTT; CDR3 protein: CASSRGQGANEAFF
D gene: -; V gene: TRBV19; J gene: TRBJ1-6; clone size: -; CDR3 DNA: TGTGCCAGTAGTATGGGCAGCTTTAATTCACCCCTCCACTTT; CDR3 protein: CASSMGSFNSPLHF
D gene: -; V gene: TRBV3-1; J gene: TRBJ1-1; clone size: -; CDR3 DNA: TGTGCCAGCAGCCAAGATAGGACAGACACTGAAGCTTTCTTT; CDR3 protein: CASSQDRTDTEAFF
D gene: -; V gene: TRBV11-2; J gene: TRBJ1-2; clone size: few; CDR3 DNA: TGTGCCAGCAGCTTAGATCAAGCTGGGTACGGCTACACCTTC; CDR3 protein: CASSLDQAGYGYTF
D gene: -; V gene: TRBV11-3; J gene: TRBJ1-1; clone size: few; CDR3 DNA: TGTGCCAGCAGCTTCACAGGAAACGATGAAGCTTTCTTT; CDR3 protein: CASSFTGNDEAFF
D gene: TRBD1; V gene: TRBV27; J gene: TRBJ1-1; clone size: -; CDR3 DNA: TGTGCCAGCAGTCCTTCGACAGGGGGGCGAACTGAAGCTTTCTTT; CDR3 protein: CASSPSTGGRTEAFF
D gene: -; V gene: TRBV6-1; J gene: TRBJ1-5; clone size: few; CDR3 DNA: TGTGCCAGCAAAACGGGGATGAACAATCAGCCCCAGCATTTT; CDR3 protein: CASKTGMNNQPQHF
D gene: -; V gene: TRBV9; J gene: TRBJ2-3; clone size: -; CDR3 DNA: TGTGCCAGCAGTACAACCTCGGGACTGCTCACAGATACGCAGTATTTT; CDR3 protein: CASSTTSGLLTDTQYF
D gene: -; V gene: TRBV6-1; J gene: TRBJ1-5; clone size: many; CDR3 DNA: TGTGCCAGCAGTGAAGTTTCGGGCCTGTATCAGCCCCAGCATTTT; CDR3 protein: CASSEVSGLYQPQHF
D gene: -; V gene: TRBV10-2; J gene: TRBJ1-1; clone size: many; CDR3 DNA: TGCGCCAGCAGCCCCCGGGGGGGGAACACTGAAGCTTTCTTT; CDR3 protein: CASSPRGGNTEAFF
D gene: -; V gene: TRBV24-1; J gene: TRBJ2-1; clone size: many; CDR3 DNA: TGTGCCACCAGTTCTTCAGCCATTCACAATGAGCAGTTCTTC; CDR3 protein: CATSSSAIHNEQFF
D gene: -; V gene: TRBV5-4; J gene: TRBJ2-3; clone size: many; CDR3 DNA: TGTGCCAGCAGCTTGAGGAACTACCTGAGCACAGATACGCAGTATTTT; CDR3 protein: CASSLRNYLSTDTQYF
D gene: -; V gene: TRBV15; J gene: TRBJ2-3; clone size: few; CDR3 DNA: TGTGCCACCAGCAGAGTGGGGGCAGCTAATACGCAGTATTTT; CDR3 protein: CATSRVGAANTQYF
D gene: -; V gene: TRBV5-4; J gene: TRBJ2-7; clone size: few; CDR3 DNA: TGTGCCAGCACCCTGAGAGGGGGGCGTTCCTACGAGCAGTACTTC; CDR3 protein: CASTLRGGRSYEQYF
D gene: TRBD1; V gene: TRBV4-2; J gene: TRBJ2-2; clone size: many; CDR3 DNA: TGTGCCAGCAGCCAAGGACCGGACAGGGAAAACACCGGGGAGCTGTTTTTT; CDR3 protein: CASSQGPDRENTGELFF
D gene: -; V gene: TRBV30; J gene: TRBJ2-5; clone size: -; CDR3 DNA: TGTGCCTGGAGTGTTGCTGCCTCGGAGACCCAGTACTTC; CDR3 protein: CAWSVAASETQYF
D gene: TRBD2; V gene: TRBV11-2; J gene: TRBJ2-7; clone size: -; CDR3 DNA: TGTGCCAGCAGCTTATCTCGGACTAGCGGGGGATCCTACGAGCAGTACTTC; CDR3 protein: CASSLSRTSGGSYEQYF
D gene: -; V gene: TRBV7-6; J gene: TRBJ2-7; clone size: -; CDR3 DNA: TGTGCCAGCAGCCGTGAGTCCTCCGGCGAGCAGTACTTC; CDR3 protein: CASSRESSGEQYF
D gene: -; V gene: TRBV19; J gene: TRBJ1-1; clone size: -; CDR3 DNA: TGTGCCAGTAAAAAGGTTCAGACAGGAAACACTGAAGCTTTCTTT; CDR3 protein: CASKKVQTGNTEAFF
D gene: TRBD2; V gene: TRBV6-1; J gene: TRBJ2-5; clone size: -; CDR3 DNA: TGTGCCAGCAGGCCTAGACTAGCGTTTGGAGAGACCCAGTACTTC; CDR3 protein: CASRPRLAFGETQYF
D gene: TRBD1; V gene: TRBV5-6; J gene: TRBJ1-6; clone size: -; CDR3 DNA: TGTGCCAGGAGCCTTGGGACAGATACACCCCTCCACTTT; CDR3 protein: CARSLGTDTPLHF
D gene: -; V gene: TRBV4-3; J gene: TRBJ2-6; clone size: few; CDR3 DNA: TGCGCCAGCAGCCGATTCCCGCGGGTTGCCTCTGGGGCCAACGTCCTGACTTTC; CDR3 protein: CASSRFPRVASGANVLTF
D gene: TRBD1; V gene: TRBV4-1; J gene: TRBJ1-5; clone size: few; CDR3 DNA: TGCGCCAGCAGCCAATTAAGGGGGCCGGGGAGTGGTAGCAATCAGCCCCAGCATTTT; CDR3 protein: CASSQLRGPGSGSNQPQHF